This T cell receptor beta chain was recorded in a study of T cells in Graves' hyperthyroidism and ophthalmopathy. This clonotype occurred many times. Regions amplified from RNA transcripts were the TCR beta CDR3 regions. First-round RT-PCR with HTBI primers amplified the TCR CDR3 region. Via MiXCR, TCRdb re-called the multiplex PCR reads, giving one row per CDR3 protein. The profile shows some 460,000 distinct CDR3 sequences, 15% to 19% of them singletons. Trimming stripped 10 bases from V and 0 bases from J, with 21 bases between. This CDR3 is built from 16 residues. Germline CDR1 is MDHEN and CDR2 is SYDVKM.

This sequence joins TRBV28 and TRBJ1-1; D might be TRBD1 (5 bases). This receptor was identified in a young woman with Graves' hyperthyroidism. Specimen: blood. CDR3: CATESGTNAMNTEAFF. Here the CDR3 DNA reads TGTGCCACCGAATCCGGGACCAACGCCATGAACACTGAAGCTTTCTTT.